The present TCR beta chain was sequenced within a study of T cell repertoires in cytomegalovirus infection. About the study: Use of recently identified HLA-C-restricted and well-studied HLA-B-restricted CMV epitopes was part of the study. In public TCR beta signatures, there were indications of both CMV infection and matching HLA type. Study observations and caveats: HLA-C-restricted TCR beta clonotypes specific for CMV led the ex vivo response.

TCRdb processed the reads anew with MiXCR; each CDR3 protein has one entry. The table shows roughly 570,000 distinct CDR3 sequences, with about 40% occurring only once. Concerning this clonotype itself: Its antigen is undetermined. A much larger clone lies one base from this, so it may be a read error.

Sequenced material: cultured PBMCs, taken from culture after CMV antigen stimulation. The receptor was derived from a human donor in good health (CMV status not recorded). Some clones in this sample may be carry-over from other donors' samples.

As DNA, the CDR3 is TGTGCCAGCGGCTTTGAGGCCGGGGAGCTGTTTTTT. Translated: CASGFEAGELFF. The chain combines TRBV7-2 with TRBJ2-2, with no clear D. The CDR3 has 12 residues. The germline V gene has CDR1 SGHTA and CDR2 FQGNSA.